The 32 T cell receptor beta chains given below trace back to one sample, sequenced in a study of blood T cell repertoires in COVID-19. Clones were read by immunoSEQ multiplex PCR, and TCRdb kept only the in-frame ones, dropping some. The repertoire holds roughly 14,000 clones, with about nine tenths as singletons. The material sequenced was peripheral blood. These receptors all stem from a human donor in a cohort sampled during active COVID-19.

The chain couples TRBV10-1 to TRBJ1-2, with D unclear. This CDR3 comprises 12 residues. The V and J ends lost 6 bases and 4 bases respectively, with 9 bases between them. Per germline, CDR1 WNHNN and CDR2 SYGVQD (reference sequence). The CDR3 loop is CASSIHIYGYTF. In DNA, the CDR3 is TGCGCCAGCAGCATCCACATCTATGGCTACACCTTC.

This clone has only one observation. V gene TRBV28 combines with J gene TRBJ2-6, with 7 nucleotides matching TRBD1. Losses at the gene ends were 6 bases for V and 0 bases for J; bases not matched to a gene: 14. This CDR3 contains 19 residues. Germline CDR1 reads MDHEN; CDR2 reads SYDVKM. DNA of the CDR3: TGTGCCAGCAGACCTCAGACAGGGAAAAAAAGCTCTGGGGCCAACGTCCTGACTTTC. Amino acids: CASRPQTGKKSSGANVLTF.

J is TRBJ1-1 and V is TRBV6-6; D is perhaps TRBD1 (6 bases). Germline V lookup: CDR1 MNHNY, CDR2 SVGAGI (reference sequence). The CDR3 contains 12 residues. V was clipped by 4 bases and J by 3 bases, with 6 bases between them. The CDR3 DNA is TGTGCCAGCAGTTCAGGGGACACTGAAGCTTTCTTT. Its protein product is CASSSGDTEAFF.

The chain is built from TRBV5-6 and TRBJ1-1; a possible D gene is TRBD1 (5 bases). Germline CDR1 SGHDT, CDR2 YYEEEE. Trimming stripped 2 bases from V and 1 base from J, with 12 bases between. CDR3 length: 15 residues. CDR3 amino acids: CASSLLGGRNTEAFF. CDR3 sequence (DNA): TGTGCCAGCAGCTTACTGGGGGGACGGAACACTGAAGCTTTCTTT.

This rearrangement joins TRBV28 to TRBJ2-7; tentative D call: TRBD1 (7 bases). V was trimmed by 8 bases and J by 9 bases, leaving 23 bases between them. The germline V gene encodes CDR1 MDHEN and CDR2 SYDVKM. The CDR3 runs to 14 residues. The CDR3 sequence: CASPPQGEALGQYF. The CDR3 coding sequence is TGTGCCAGCCCACCCCAGGGGGAGGCGTTGGGGCAGTACTTC. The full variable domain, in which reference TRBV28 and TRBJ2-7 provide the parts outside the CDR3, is DVKVTQSSRYLVKRTGEKVFLECVQDMDHENMFWYRQDPGLGLRLIYFSYDVKMKEKGDIPEGYSVSREKKERFSLILESASTNQTSMYLCASPPQGEALGQYFGPGTRLTVT.

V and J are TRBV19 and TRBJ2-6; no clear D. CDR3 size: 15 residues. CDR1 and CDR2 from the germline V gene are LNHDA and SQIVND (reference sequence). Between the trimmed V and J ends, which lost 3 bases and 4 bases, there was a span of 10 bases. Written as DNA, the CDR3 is TGTGCCAGTAGTATTTTCCCCCTAGGGGCCAACGTCCTGACTTTC. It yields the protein CASSIFPLGANVLTF. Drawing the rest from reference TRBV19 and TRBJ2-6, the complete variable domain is DGGITQSPKYLFRKEGQNVTLSCEQNLNHDAMYWYRQDPGQGLRLIYYSQIVNDFQKGDIAEGYSVSREKKESFPLTVTSAQKNPTAFYLCASSIFPLGANVLTFGAGSRLTVL.

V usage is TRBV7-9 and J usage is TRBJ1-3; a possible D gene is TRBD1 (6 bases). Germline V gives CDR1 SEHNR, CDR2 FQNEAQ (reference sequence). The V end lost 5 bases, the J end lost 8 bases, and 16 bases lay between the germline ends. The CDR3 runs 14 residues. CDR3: CASSTLQGRDTIYF. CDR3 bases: TGTGCCAGCAGCACGTTACAGGGCAGGGACACCATATATTTT. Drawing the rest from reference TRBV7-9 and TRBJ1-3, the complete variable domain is DTGVSQNPRHKITKRGQNVTFRCDPISEHNRLYWYRQTLGQGPEFLTYFQNEAQLEKSRLLSDRFSAERPKGSFSTLEIQRTEQGDSAMYLCASSTLQGRDTIYFGEGSWLTVV.

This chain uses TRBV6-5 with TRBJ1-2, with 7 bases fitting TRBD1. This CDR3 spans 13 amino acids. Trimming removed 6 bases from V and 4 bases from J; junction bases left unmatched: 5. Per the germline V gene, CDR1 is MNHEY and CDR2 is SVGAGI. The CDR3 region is CASSRDSRYGYTF. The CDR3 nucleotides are TGTGCCAGCAGCCGGGACAGCCGCTATGGCTACACCTTC.

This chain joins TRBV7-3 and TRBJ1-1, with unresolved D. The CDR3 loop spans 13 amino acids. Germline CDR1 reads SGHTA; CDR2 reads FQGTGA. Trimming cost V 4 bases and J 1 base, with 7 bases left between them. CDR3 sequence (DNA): TGTGCCAGCAGCTCCCGCGGGAACACTGAAGCTTTCTTT. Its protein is CASSSRGNTEAFF.

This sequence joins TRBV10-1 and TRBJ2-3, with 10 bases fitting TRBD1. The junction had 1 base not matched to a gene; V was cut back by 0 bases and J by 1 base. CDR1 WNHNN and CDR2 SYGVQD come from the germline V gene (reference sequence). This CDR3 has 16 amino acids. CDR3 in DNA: TGCGCCAGCAGTGAGTCCGGGACAGGGGGCACAGATACGCAGTATTTT. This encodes CASSESGTGGTDTQYF.

For the CDR3, the DNA is TGTGCCAGCAGTTACCTCGGACAGGCTGCCGAGCAGTACTTC. Amino acid sequence: CASSYLGQAAEQYF. V usage is TRBV6-6 and J usage is TRBJ2-7; TRBD1 matches at 7 bases. V lost 2 bases to trimming and J lost 6 bases; unmatched junction nucleotides: 7. The CDR3 consists of 14 residues. Germline V gene data show CDR1 as MNHNY and CDR2 as SVGAGI (reference sequence).

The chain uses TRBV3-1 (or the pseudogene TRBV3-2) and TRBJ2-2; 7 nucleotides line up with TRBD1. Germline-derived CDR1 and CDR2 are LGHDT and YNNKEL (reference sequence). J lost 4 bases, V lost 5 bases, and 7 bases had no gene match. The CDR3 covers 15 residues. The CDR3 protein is CASSFGTARTGELFF. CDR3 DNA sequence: TGTGCCAGCAGCTTTGGGACAGCACGCACCGGGGAGCTGTTTTTT.

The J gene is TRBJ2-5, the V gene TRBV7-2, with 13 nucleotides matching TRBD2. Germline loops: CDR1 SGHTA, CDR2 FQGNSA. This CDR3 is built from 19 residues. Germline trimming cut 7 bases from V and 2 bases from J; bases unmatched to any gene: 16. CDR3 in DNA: TGTGCCAGCATGCTACGGACTAGCGGGAGTTTTATTGGACAAGAGACCCAGTACTTC. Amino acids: CASMLRTSGSFIGQETQYF.

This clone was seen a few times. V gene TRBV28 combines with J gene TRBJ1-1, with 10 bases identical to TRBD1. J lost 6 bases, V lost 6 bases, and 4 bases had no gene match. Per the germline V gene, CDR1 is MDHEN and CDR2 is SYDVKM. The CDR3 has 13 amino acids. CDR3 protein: CASRGQGRPEAFF. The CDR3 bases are TGTGCCAGCAGGGGACAGGGGCGGCCTGAAGCTTTCTTT.

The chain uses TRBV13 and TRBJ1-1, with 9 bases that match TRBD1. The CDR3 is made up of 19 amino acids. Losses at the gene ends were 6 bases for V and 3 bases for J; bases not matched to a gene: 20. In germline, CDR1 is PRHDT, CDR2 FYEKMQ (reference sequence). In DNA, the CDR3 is TGTGCCAGCAGTACCGGGCCGGGACAGGGAGTAGGGGCGGACACTGAAGCTTTCTTT. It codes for CASSTGPGQGVGADTEAFF.

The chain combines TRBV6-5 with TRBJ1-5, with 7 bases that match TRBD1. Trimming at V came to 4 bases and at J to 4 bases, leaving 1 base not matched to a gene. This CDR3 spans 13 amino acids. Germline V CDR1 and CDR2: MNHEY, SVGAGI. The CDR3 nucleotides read TGTGCCAGCAGTTCCAGGGGGAATCAGCCCCAGCATTTT. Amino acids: CASSSRGNQPQHF.

The CDR3 sequence is CASRRHRGGNQPQHF. The CDR3 DNA reads TGTGCCAGCAGACGACACAGGGGTGGCAATCAGCCCCAGCATTTT. This chain uses TRBV5-8 with TRBJ1-5; TRBD1 matches at 7 bases. CDR1 SGHTS and CDR2 YDEGEE come from the germline V gene. Trimming cost V 5 bases and J 2 bases; bases outside gene matches: 7. The CDR3 runs 15 residues.

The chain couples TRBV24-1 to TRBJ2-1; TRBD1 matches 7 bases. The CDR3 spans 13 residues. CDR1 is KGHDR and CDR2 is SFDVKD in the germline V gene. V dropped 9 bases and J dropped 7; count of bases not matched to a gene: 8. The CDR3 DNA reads TGTGCCACCGGAGACAGGGAATTTAATGAGCAGTTCTTC. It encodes CATGDREFNEQFF.

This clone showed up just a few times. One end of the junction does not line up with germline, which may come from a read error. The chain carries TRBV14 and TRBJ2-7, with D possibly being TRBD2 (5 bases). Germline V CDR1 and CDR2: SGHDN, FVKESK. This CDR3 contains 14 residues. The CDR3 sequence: CASSRLGVSHEQYF. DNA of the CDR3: TGTGCCAGCAGCCGCTTGGGAGTCTCCCACGAGCAGTACTTC. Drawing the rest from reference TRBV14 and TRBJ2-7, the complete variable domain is EAGVTQFPSHSVIEKGQTVTLRCDPISGHDNLYWYRRVMGKEIKFLLHFVKESKQDESGMPNNRFLAERTGGTYSTLKVQPAELEDSGVYFCASSRLGVSHEQYFGPGTRLTVT.

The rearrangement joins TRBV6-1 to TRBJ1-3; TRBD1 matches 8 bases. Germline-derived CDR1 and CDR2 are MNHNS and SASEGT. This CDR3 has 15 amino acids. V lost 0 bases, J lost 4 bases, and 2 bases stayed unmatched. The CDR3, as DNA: TGTGCCAGCAGTGAAGCCACAGGGGGAGGAAACACCATATATTTT. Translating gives CASSEATGGGNTIYF.

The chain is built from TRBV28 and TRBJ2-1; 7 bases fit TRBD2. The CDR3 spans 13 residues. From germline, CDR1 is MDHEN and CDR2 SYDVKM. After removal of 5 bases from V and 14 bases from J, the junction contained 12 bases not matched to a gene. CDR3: CASSPGLVGYKFF. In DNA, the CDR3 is TGTGCCAGCAGTCCCGGACTAGTCGGGTATAAGTTCTTC.

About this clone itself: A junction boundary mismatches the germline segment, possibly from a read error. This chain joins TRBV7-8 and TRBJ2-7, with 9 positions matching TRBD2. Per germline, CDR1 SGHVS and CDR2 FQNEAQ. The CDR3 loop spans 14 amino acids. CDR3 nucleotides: TGTGCCAGCAGCCTAGCGGGACAAGGAGGCGAGCAGTACTTC. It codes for CASSLAGQGGEQYF.

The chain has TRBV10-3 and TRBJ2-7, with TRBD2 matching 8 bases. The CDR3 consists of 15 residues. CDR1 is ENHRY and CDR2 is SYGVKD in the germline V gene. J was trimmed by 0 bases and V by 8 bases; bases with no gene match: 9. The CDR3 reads CAIEDRTSGSYEQYF. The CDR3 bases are TGTGCCATCGAAGATCGTACTAGCGGCTCCTACGAGCAGTACTTC.

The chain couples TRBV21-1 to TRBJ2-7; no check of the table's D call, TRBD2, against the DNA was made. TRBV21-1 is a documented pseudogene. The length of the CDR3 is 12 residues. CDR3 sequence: CASGPGTPRGNF. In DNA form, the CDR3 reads TGTGCCAGCGGCCCCGGGACGCCCCGGGGGAACTTC.

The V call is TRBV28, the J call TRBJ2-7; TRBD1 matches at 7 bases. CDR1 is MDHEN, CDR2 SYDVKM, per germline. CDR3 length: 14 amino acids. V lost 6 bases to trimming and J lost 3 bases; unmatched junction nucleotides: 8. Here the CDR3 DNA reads TGTGCCAGCAGGCTTCCGGACAGGCTCTACGAGCAGTACTTC. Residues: CASRLPDRLYEQYF.

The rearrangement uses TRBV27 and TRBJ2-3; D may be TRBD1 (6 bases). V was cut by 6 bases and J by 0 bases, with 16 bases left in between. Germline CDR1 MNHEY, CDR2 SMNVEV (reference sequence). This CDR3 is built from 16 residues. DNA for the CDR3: TGTGCCAGCAGGGAACTAGGACAGCTCAGCACAGATACGCAGTATTTT. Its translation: CASRELGQLSTDTQYF.

The CDR3 here is CASRPIGTGHYEQYF. CDR3 coding DNA: TGTGCCAGCAGACCGATCGGGACAGGACACTACGAGCAGTACTTC. The J gene is TRBJ2-7, the V gene TRBV27; TRBD1 agrees at 8 bases. CDR3 size: 15 residues. CDR1 is MNHEY, CDR2 SMNVEV, per germline (reference sequence). V gave up 6 bases and J gave up 3 bases; unmatched junction bases: 10.

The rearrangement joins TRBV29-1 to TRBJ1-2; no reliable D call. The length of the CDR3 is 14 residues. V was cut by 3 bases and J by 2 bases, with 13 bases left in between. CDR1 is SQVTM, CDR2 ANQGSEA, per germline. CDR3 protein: CSVEWYEINYGYTF. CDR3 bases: TGCAGCGTTGAGTGGTACGAGATAAACTATGGCTACACCTTC.

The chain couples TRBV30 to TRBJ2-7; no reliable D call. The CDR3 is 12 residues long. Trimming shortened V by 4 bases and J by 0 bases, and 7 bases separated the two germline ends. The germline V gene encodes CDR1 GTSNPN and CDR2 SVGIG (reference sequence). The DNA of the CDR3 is TGTGCCTGGATGGGCGTCTCCTACGAGCAGTACTTC. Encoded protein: CAWMGVSYEQYF.

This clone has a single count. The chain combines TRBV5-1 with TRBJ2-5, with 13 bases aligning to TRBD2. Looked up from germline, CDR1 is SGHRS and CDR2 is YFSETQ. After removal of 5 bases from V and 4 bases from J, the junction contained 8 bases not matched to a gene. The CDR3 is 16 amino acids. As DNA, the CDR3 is TGCGCCAGCAGGTCAACCGGGACTAGCGGGATAGAGACCCAGTACTTC. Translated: CASRSTGTSGIETQYF. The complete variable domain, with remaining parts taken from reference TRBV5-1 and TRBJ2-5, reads KAGVTQTPRYLIKTRGQQVTLSCSPISGHRSVSWYQQTPGQGLQFLFEYFSETQRNKGNFPGRFSGRQFSNSRSEMNVSTLELGDSALYLCASRSTGTSGIETQYFGPGTRLLVL.

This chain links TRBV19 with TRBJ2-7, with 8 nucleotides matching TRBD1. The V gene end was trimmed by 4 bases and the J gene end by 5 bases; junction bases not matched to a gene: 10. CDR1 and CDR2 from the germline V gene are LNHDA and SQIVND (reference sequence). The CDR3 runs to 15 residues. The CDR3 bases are TGTGCCAGTAGTACTACAGGGGGAACCCTCCACGAGCAGTACTTC. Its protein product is CASSTTGGTLHEQYF.

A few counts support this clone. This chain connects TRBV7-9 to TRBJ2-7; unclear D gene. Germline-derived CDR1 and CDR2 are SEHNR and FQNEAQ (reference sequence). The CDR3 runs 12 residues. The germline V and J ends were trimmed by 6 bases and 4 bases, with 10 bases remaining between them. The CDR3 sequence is CASRPLAYEQYF. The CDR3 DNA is TGTGCCAGCAGGCCTTTAGCTTACGAGCAGTACTTC.